The 23 T cell receptor beta chains below were found in one sample sequenced in a study of blood T cells in healthy people across ages. Combining a sample-barcoded 5' primer with a J-beta primer mix, a second PCR ran for roughly 6 to 12 cycles. TCRdb passed the 5' RACE reads through MiXCR, listing each CDR3 protein once. The sample comprises fewer than 900,000 distinct CDR3 sequences, roughly 43% of which are singletons, and roughly 20% rests with the top ten. Sequenced sample: blood. The receptors come from a woman aged 55-70 years in good health.

The CDR3 sequence is CASSYGAGEQYF. CDR3 coding DNA: TGTGCCAGCAGTTACGGGGCGGGCGAGCAGTACTTC. The chain is built from TRBV6-5 and TRBJ2-7; the D call may be TRBD1 or TRBD2 (5 bases each). The CDR3 has 12 residues. Deletions cut 2 bases from V and 6 bases from J, with 8 bases between. Germline CDR1 reads MNHEY; CDR2 reads SVGAGI.

The rearrangement joins TRBV6-6 to TRBJ2-2; tentatively, D is TRBD2 (6 bases). CDR3 length: 16 residues. V lost 7 bases to trimming and J lost 7 bases, with 22 bases between them. CDR1 is MNHNY, CDR2 SVGAGI, per germline (reference sequence). The CDR3 region is CASIPTPGRDHGELFF. Here the CDR3 DNA reads TGTGCCAGCATCCCCACCCCCGGGCGGGACCACGGGGAGCTGTTTTTT.

The V call is TRBV7-3, the J call TRBJ1-1; D not resolved. V was trimmed by 1 base and J by 3 bases, leaving 12 bases between them. Germline CDR1 and CDR2: SGHTA and FQGTGA. This CDR3 comprises 15 residues. In DNA, the CDR3 is TGTGCCAGCAGCTTAAGGGTAGGGAAGGACACTGAAGCTTTCTTT. Translating it yields CASSLRVGKDTEAFF. Based on the CDR3 plus reference TRBV7-3 and TRBJ1-1, the full variable domain is GAGVSQTPSNKVTEKGKYVELRCDPISGHTALYWYRQSLGQGPEFLIYFQGTGAADDSGLPNDRFFAVRPEGSVSTLKIQRTERGDSAVYLCASSLRVGKDTEAFFGQGTRLTVV.

The gene calls are TRBV20-1 and TRBJ2-3, with TRBD2 identical over 8 bases. Germline loops: CDR1 DFQATT, CDR2 SNEGSKA (reference sequence). V shed 3 bases, J shed 8 bases, and the junction held 13 bases outside the gene matches. CDR3 length: 15 amino acids. The chain's CDR3 is CSASSSGSRGGTQYF. CDR3 in DNA: TGCAGTGCTAGTTCGAGCGGGAGTAGGGGGGGTACGCAGTATTTT.

This rearrangement joins TRBV28 to TRBJ2-5; D not resolved. Trimming left V 3 bases short and J 5 bases short, with 13 bases between. The germline gives CDR1 MDHEN, CDR2 SYDVKM. CDR3 length equals 14 residues. The CDR3 loop is CASSLGLTPETQYF. The CDR3 DNA is TGTGCCAGCAGTTTGGGTTTGACGCCGGAGACCCAGTACTTC.

This clonotype appeared many times. This chain connects TRBV4-3 to TRBJ2-1; TRBD2 matches 11 bases. The CDR3 loop spans 14 amino acids. V shed 4 bases and J 7 bases; nucleotides not matched to a gene: 3. Germline lookup yields CDR1 LGHNA and CDR2 YSLEER. DNA for the CDR3: TGCGCCAGCAGCCGAGGACTAGCGGGTAATGAGCAGTTCTTC. This encodes CASSRGLAGNEQFF.

The chain recombines TRBV2 with TRBJ1-5, with 8 bases lining up with TRBD1. J was trimmed by 4 bases and V by 1 base; bases with no gene match: 3. The germline V gene has CDR1 SNHLY and CDR2 FYNNEI. This CDR3 contains 15 residues. CDR3 region: CASSEERQGNQPQHF. CDR3 nucleotide sequence: TGTGCCAGCAGTGAAGAGAGACAGGGGAATCAGCCCCAGCATTTT. Full variable domain (outside the CDR3, taken from reference TRBV2 and TRBJ1-5): EPEVTQTPSHQVTQMGQEVILRCVPISNHLYFYWYRQILGQKVEFLVSFYNNEISEKSEIFDDQFSVERPDGSNFTLKIRSTKLEDSAMYFCASSEERQGNQPQHFGDGTRLSIL.

The chain couples TRBV7-2 to TRBJ2-1; 12 positions match TRBD2. The CDR3 spans 18 residues. Germline CDR1 SGHTA, CDR2 FQGNSA. V was clipped by 5 bases and J by 1 base; unmatched bases: 9. The CDR3 DNA sequence: TGTGCCAGCAGCCCCTGGACTAGCGGGGACCATTCCTACAATGAGCAGTTCTTC. Amino acid sequence: CASSPWTSGDHSYNEQFF.

J is TRBJ2-1 and V is TRBV9, with 7 bases identical to TRBD2. V shed 4 bases, J shed 2 bases, and the junction held 6 bases outside the gene matches. Per germline, CDR1 SGDLS and CDR2 YYNGEE. CDR3 length equals 15 residues. This CDR3 is CASSSGRGPYNEQFF. CDR3 in DNA: TGTGCCAGCAGCTCAGGGAGGGGCCCCTACAATGAGCAGTTCTTC.

This clonotype was seen a few times. The chain is built from TRBV6-1 and TRBJ2-3, with 7 bases lining up with TRBD2. V lost 1 base, J lost 3 bases, and 7 bases stayed unmatched. The CDR3 runs 16 residues. CDR1 MNHNS and CDR2 SASEGT come from the germline V gene. The CDR3 sequence is CASSEVGGSPTDTQYF. CDR3 nucleotide sequence: TGTGCCAGCAGTGAAGTAGGCGGGAGTCCTACAGATACGCAGTATTTT.

This clonotype was seen more than once but under ten times. J is TRBJ2-3 and V is TRBV30, with 9 bases matching TRBD1. Germline CDR1 and CDR2: GTSNPN and SVGIG (reference sequence). With 4 bases clipped from V and 3 bases from J, the junction kept 8 bases outside the gene matches. This CDR3 is built from 15 residues. CDR3 amino acids: CAWTPGQGSTDTQYF. The CDR3 coding sequence is TGTGCCTGGACCCCTGGACAGGGGAGTACAGATACGCAGTATTTT.

The V and J genes are TRBV2 and TRBJ2-2, with 10 positions matching TRBD2. There are 17 residues in the CDR3. Germline CDR1 is SNHLY and CDR2 is FYNNEI. Trimming cost V 1 base and J 3 bases; bases outside gene matches: 5. CDR3 loop: CASSEGSGGPYTGELFF. CDR3 coding DNA: TGTGCCAGCAGTGAAGGTAGCGGGGGGCCGTACACCGGGGAGCTGTTTTTT.

The CDR3 DNA reads as TGTGCCAGCAGTTTAGCGCTGGGGAGTACGGATACGCAGTATTTT. This translates into CASSLALGSTDTQYF. This chain joins TRBV12-3 or TRBV12-4 and TRBJ2-3, with D tentatively TRBD2 (5 bases). V lost 0 bases and J 6 bases, leaving 13 bases between the germline ends. This CDR3 has 15 residues.

The sample holds many counts of this clonotype. V gene TRBV5-1 combines with J gene TRBJ2-1; the D is unclear. The length of the CDR3 is 15 residues. Germline V gene lookup returns CDR1 SGHRS and CDR2 YFSETQ. V lost 0 bases and J 6 bases, leaving 13 bases between the germline ends. The CDR3 reads CASSLDRVGRNEQFF. CDR3 nucleotide sequence: TGCGCCAGCAGCTTGGACAGAGTCGGTCGCAATGAGCAGTTCTTC.

The chain uses TRBV2 and TRBJ2-6; D is unresolved. From germline, CDR1 is SNHLY and CDR2 FYNNEI. The length of the CDR3 is 15 residues. Trimming cost V 6 bases and J 5 bases, with 14 bases left between them. The CDR3 loop is CASSPDTNWANVLTF. The CDR3 DNA reads as TGTGCCAGCAGCCCCGACACCAACTGGGCCAACGTCCTGACTTTC.

The gene calls are TRBV7-2 and TRBJ2-1; 7 bases are shared with TRBD1. Germline-derived CDR1 and CDR2 are SGHTA and FQGNSA. The CDR3 is 14 amino acids. With 7 bases clipped from V and 9 bases from J, the junction kept 12 bases outside the gene matches. The CDR3 coding sequence is TGTGCCAGCACGCAGGCAGGGGGAAGGAGTGAGCAGTTCTTC. It specifies CASTQAGGRSEQFF.

About this clonotype: Just one base apart from a much larger clone, this may be a read error. The rearrangement uses TRBV5-1 and TRBJ2-1; 10 bases are a match to TRBD2. The CDR3 loop spans 17 amino acids. Per germline, CDR1 SGHRS and CDR2 YFSETQ. CDR3 in DNA: TGCGCCAACAGCTTGAGGGCTAGCGGGGGCAGGGACAATGAGCAGTTCTTC. Translation gives CANSLRASGGRDNEQFF.

This clonotype was found a few times. The V call is TRBV27, the J call TRBJ2-7, with no clear D. Trimming took 5 bases from V and 0 from J, leaving 11 bases between them. The CDR3 runs to 14 residues. CDR1 and CDR2 from the germline V gene are MNHEY and SMNVEV (reference sequence). The CDR3 sequence is CASSQIAVSYEQYF. The CDR3 region has the DNA TGTGCCAGCAGTCAGATCGCCGTCTCCTACGAGCAGTACTTC.

In its sample, this clonotype was seen a few times. The chain couples TRBV20-1 to TRBJ2-1, with TRBD2 matching 9 bases. V gave up 3 bases and J gave up 12 bases; unmatched junction bases: 12. The CDR3 sequence is 14 residues long. Germline values: CDR1 DFQATT, CDR2 SNEGSKA (reference sequence). CDR3 in amino acids: CSARTSGPRDGQFF. CDR3 in DNA: TGCAGTGCTAGGACTAGCGGCCCTAGGGACGGGCAGTTCTTC.

The chain recombines TRBV20-1 with TRBJ2-1, with 7 bases that match TRBD2. The junction had 4 bases not matched to a gene; V was cut back by 6 bases and J by 2 bases. CDR1 is DFQATT and CDR2 is SNEGSKA in the germline V gene (reference sequence). The CDR3 is made up of 13 amino acids. The chain's CDR3 is CSAKTSPYNEQFF. DNA for the CDR3: TGCAGTGCAAAGACTAGCCCCTACAATGAGCAGTTCTTC.

The count of this clonotype is one. The CDR3 here is CASGLPEFTGELFF. CDR3 nucleotides: TGTGCTAGTGGTCTACCAGAGTTCACCGGGGAGCTGTTTTTT. The chain carries TRBV12-5 and TRBJ2-2; D not resolved. Germline lookup yields CDR1 LGHNT and CDR2 FRNRAP. Trimming removed 5 bases from V and 4 bases from J, with 11 bases in between. The CDR3 extends over 14 amino acids. Together with reference TRBV12-5 and TRBJ2-2, the CDR3 gives the full variable domain: DARVTQTPRHKVTEMGQEVTMRCQPILGHNTVFWYRQTMMQGLELLAYFRNRAPLDDSGMPKDRFSAEMPDATLATLKIQPSEPRDSAVYFCASGLPEFTGELFFGEGSRLTVL.

V gene TRBV12-5 combines with J gene TRBJ2-7, with TRBD1 identical over 7 bases. The CDR3 sequence is 17 residues long. Germline V CDR1 and CDR2: LGHNT, FRNRAP. Trimming cost V 1 base and J 0 bases; bases outside gene matches: 9. The DNA for the CDR3 is TGTGCTAGTGGTTTGGCAGTGGGACAGACAAGCTCCTACGAGCAGTACTTC. Translating it yields CASGLAVGQTSSYEQYF. Drawing the rest from reference TRBV12-5 and TRBJ2-7, the complete variable domain is DARVTQTPRHKVTEMGQEVTMRCQPILGHNTVFWYRQTMMQGLELLAYFRNRAPLDDSGMPKDRFSAEMPDATLATLKIQPSEPRDSAVYFCASGLAVGQTSSYEQYFGPGTRLTVT.

This rearrangement joins TRBV10-3 to TRBJ1-1; 7 nucleotides align to TRBD1. The V and J ends lost 5 bases and 4 bases, in that order; junction bases with no gene match: 7. This CDR3 is 14 amino acids long. Germline loops: CDR1 ENHRY, CDR2 SYGVKD. CDR3 protein: CAISFGRDSTEAFF. DNA of the CDR3: TGTGCCATCAGTTTTGGGAGGGACAGCACTGAAGCTTTCTTT.